This T cell receptor (beta chain) was recorded in a study of blood T cell repertoires in COVID-19. Turning to the study itself: From the United States, Italy and Spain came samples of acute and convalescent COVID-19. T cells, B-cell-depleted T cells, or PBMCs provided the cDNA or gDNA that served as material.

Original handling: How many nucleated cells were present was estimated from reference gene primer amplification. Here immunoSEQ multiplex PCR was the method, and the copy in TCRdb shows in-frame clones only, minus some. That table gives V, J and clone size, and the DNA gave D and trimming. The table has approximately 180,000 clones, approximately 85% seen once. The CDR3 is 15 residues long. From germline, CDR1 is SGHDN and CDR2 FVKESK. V was trimmed by 3 bases and J by 4 bases, leaving 15 bases between them. The sequenced sample was peripheral blood. The TCR originated in a woman of 80 years or more with acute or convalescent COVID-19. The chain has TRBV14 and TRBJ1-2; D possibly corresponds to TRBD1 (6 bases). This CDR3 is CASSHGTLSGYGYTF. CDR3 sequence (DNA): TGTGCCAGCAGCCATGGGACACTTTCGGGCTATGGCTACACCTTC. Combining the CDR3 with reference TRBV14 and TRBJ1-2 gives the whole variable domain EAGVTQFPSHSVIEKGQTVTLRCDPISGHDNLYWYRRVMGKEIKFLLHFVKESKQDESGMPNNRFLAERTGGTYSTLKVQPAELEDSGVYFCASSHGTLSGYGYTFGSGTRLTVV.